These 8 T cell receptor beta chains were sequenced from one sample in a study of blood T cell repertoires in COVID-19. Clones were sequenced by immunoSEQ multiplex PCR, and TCRdb holds only the in-frame ones, with some missing. Among more than 150,000 clones listed, 70% to 90% were seen once. The specimen sequenced was peripheral blood. These receptors were obtained from a man in his late teens or twenties with acute or convalescent COVID-19.

The chain has TRBV29-1 and TRBJ2-7, with a weak D call TRBD1 (6 bases). In germline, CDR1 is SQVTM, CDR2 ANQGSEA. The CDR3 runs to 11 residues. Trimming took off 6 bases at V and 7 bases at J, with 13 bases between the two ends. The CDR3 reads CSVPGQPEQYF. DNA for the CDR3: TGCAGCGTCCCAGGACAGCCTGAGCAGTACTTC.

The rearrangement uses TRBV3-1 (or the pseudogene TRBV3-2) and TRBJ2-1, with TRBD1 matching 7 bases. CDR3 size: 15 residues. V lost 4 bases to trimming and J lost 8 bases; unmatched junction nucleotides: 11. The germline gives CDR1 LGHDT, CDR2 YNNKEL (reference sequence). The CDR3 here is CASSLNRDSYDEQFF. In DNA form, the CDR3 reads TGTGCCAGCAGCCTCAACCGGGACAGTTACGATGAGCAGTTCTTC.

V is TRBV27 and J is TRBJ1-5; D not certain. The germline gives CDR1 MNHEY, CDR2 SMNVEV (reference sequence). The CDR3 runs 14 residues. Deletions cut 3 bases from V and 0 bases from J, with 6 bases between. This CDR3 is CASSLGSSNQPQHF. The CDR3 DNA is TGTGCCAGCAGTTTGGGCTCTAGCAATCAGCCCCAGCATTTT.

This chain links TRBV25-1 with TRBJ2-2, with 8 bases matching TRBD2. This CDR3 is 13 amino acids long. Trimming removed 3 bases from V and 9 bases from J; junction bases left unmatched: 3. Germline CDR1 MGHDK, CDR2 SYGVNS. CDR3 residues: CASSDRLARELFF. DNA for the CDR3: TGTGCCAGCAGTGACCGACTAGCGCGGGAGCTGTTTTTT.

The V gene is TRBV6-1, the J gene TRBJ1-3, with D possibly matching TRBD1 (6 bases). CDR3 length: 15 residues. The V end was cut by 2 bases, the J end by 4 bases, with 12 bases between. The germline V gene has CDR1 MNHNS and CDR2 SASEGT. The CDR3 bases are TGTGCCAGCAGTGAAATGGCAGGGGCAGGAAACACCATATATTTT. Translating gives CASSEMAGAGNTIYF.

A remark on this clone: The sample has other DNA sequences that encode this CDR3 too. The rearrangement uses TRBV30 and TRBJ2-5; 10 bases map to TRBD1. This CDR3 has 14 amino acids. Germline trimming cut 2 bases from V and 4 bases from J; bases unmatched to any gene: 4. The V gene's germline CDR1 is GTSNPN and CDR2 SVGIG (reference sequence). The CDR3 DNA follows: TGTGCCTGGAGTCCCGACAGGGGGCGAGAGACCCAGTACTTC. This gives the protein CAWSPDRGRETQYF.

The chain combines TRBV6-6 with TRBJ1-1; 8 positions agree with TRBD1. CDR1 MNHNY and CDR2 SVGAGI come from the germline V gene (reference sequence). The CDR3 sequence is 13 residues long. The V segment lost 6 bases and the J segment 8 bases; nucleotides outside the gene matches: 8. The CDR3 is CASRTLGQGEAFF. The CDR3 region has the DNA TGTGCCAGCAGGACCCTCGGACAGGGAGAAGCTTTCTTT.

CDR3 nucleotides: TGTGCCAGCAGCTTAAGACAGGCTAGAGAGACCCAGTACTTC. It translates to CASSLRQARETQYF. The chain couples TRBV7-3 to TRBJ2-5, with D tentatively TRBD1 (6 bases). Trimming stripped 1 base from V and 4 bases from J, with 10 bases between. From germline, CDR1 is SGHTA and CDR2 FQGTGA. CDR3 length: 14 amino acids. Full variable domain (missing parts from reference TRBV7-3 and TRBJ2-5): GAGVSQTPSNKVTEKGKYVELRCDPISGHTALYWYRQSLGQGPEFLIYFQGTGAADDSGLPNDRFFAVRPEGSVSTLKIQRTERGDSAVYLCASSLRQARETQYFGPGTRLLVL.